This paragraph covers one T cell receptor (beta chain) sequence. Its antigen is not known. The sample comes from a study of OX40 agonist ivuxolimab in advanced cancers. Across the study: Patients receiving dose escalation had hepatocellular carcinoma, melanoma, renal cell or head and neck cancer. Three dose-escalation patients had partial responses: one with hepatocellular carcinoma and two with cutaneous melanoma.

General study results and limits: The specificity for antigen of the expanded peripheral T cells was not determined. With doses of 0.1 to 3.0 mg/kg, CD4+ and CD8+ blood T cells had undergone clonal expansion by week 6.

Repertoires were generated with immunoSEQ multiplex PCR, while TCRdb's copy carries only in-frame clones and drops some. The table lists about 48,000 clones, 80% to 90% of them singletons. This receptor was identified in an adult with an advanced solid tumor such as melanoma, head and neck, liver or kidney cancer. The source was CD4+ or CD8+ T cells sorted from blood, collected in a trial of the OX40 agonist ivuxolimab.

The CDR3, as DNA: TGTGCCAGCAGTTTAGGCGGGAGGGCCCACGAGCAGTACTTC. It translates to CASSLGGRAHEQYF. The chain links TRBV28 to TRBJ2-7, with TRBD2 identical over 9 bases. Germline CDR1 and CDR2: MDHEN and SYDVKM. V dropped 2 bases and J dropped 5; count of bases not matched to a gene: 4. The CDR3 consists of 14 residues.